The clone carrying this TCR beta chain was seen only a few times. Its target is unknown. From germline, CDR1 is LNHNV and CDR2 YYDKDF (reference sequence). CDR3 length equals 15 residues. J lost 4 bases, V lost 0 bases, and 5 bases had no gene match. The data were obtained in a study of neoadjuvant anti-PD-1 for oral cavity cancer. Turning to the study itself: Non-progressing patients received a fourth nivolumab dose near day 43, then surgery on days 50-56.

Time point reported: after neoadjuvant nivolumab, at surgical resection. Survey sequencing of tumors mostly used 4.5 to 6 ug DNA, two replicates. TCRdb's copy holds only in-frame clones and misses some; the assay was immunoSEQ multiplex PCR. Of around 37,000 clones in the sample, over 30% are singletons; the top ten hold 16%. Study-level findings and limits: Only a few patients per response group were TCR-analyzed; validation needed.

The sequence was collected from a person aged 35-79 years with oral cavity squamous cell carcinoma. Material: tumor tissue, obtained after nivolumab (anti-PD-1) treatment. The V and J genes are TRBV15 and TRBJ2-7; 8 nucleotides match TRBD2. As DNA, the CDR3 is TGTGCCACCAGCAGAGACACTAGCGGTTCTTACGAGCAGTACTTC. Protein: CATSRDTSGSYEQYF.